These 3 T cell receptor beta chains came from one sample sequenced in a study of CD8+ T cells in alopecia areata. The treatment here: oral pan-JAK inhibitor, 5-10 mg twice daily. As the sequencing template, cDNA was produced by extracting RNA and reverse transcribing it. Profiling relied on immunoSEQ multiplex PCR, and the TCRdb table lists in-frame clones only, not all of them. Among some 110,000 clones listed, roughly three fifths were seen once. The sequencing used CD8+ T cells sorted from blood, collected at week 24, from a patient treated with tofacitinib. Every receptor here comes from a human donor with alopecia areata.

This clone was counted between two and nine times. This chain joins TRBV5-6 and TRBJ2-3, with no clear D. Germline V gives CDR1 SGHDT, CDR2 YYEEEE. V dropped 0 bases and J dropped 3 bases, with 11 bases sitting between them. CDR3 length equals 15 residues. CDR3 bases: TGTGCCAGCAGCTTGGCTAGGGATCGGACAGATACGCAGTATTTT. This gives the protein CASSLARDRTDTQYF.

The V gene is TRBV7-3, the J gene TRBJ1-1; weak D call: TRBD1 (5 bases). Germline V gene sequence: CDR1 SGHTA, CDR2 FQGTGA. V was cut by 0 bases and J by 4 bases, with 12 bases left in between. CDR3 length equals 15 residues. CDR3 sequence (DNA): TGTGCCAGCAGCTTAACGAGGCAGGGTCGCACTGAAGCTTTCTTT. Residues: CASSLTRQGRTEAFF.

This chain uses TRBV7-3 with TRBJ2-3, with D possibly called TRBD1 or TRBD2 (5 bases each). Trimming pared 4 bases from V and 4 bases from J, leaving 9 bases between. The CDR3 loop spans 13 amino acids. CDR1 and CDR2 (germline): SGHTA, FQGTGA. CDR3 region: CASSSLGADTQYF. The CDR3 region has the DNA TGTGCCAGCAGCTCCCTGGGGGCAGATACGCAGTATTTT. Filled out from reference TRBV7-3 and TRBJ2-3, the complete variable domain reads GAGVSQTPSNKVTEKGKYVELRCDPISGHTALYWYRQSLGQGPEFLIYFQGTGAADDSGLPNDRFFAVRPEGSVSTLKIQRTERGDSAVYLCASSSLGADTQYFGPGTRLTVL.